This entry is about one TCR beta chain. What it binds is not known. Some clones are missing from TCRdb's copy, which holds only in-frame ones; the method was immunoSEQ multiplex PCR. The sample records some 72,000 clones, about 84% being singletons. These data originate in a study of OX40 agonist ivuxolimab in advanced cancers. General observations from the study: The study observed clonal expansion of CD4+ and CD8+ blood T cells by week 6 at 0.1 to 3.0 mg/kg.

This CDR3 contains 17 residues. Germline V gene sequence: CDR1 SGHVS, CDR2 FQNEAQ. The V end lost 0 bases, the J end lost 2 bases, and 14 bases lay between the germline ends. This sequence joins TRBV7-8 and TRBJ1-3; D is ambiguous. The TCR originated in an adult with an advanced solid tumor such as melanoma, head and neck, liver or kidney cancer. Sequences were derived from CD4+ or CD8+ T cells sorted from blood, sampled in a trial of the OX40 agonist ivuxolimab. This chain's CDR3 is CASSLAVGSTPGNTIYF. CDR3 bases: TGTGCCAGCAGCTTAGCAGTGGGCAGCACTCCTGGAAACACCATATATTTT.